These 27 T cell receptor beta chains originate from one sample sequenced in a study of a mutant IDH1 vaccine in newly diagnosed glioma. Sequenced by immunoSEQ multiplex PCR; TCRdb stores in-frame clones only, minus some. The table has approximately 79,000 clones, around 85% seen once. Antigens for these TCRs are unknown. Stated time point: week 23, last vaccination. The study gave 300 ug of mutant IDH1 20-mer peptide per vaccine dose, with topical imiquimod. The input for sequencing was PBMCs, taken from a glioma patient whose treatment included an IDH1 peptide vaccine. These TCRs come from a woman between 50 and 59 years old with glioma.

CDR3 sequence (DNA): TGTGCAACCAGAGGGGGTAGCTCCTACAATGAGCAGTTCTTC. Its translation: CATRGGSSYNEQFF. This chain links TRBV27 with TRBJ2-1; D possibly corresponds to TRBD1 (6 bases). Germline V gives CDR1 MNHEY, CDR2 SMNVEV (reference sequence). The CDR3 runs 14 residues.

Points on this clone: Other DNA sequences within the sample encode an identical CDR3. V usage is TRBV18 and J usage is TRBJ2-7; no firm D call. There are 13 residues in the CDR3. Germline V lookup: CDR1 KGHSH, CDR2 LQKENI. V lost 0 bases and J lost 0, with 3 bases in between. CDR3 protein: CASSPPSSYEQYF. CDR3 bases: TGTGCCAGCTCACCACCCAGCTCCTACGAGCAGTACTTC.

This chain connects TRBV28 to TRBJ1-2; D not certain. In germline, CDR1 is MDHEN, CDR2 SYDVKM. V lost 2 bases, J lost 2 bases, and 6 bases lay in between. This CDR3 comprises 13 residues. CDR3 sequence: CASSLNSNYGYTF. CDR3 bases: TGTGCCAGCAGTTTAAACAGCAACTATGGCTACACCTTC.

The chain uses TRBV7-9 and TRBJ2-4, with TRBD2 identical over 11 bases. The germline CDR1 and CDR2 sequences are SEHNR and FQNEAQ (reference sequence). V gave up 1 base and J gave up 1 base; unmatched junction bases: 6. The CDR3 covers 18 residues. CDR3 region: CASSLVSGRAGAKNIQYF. The DNA of the CDR3 is TGTGCCAGCAGCTTAGTTAGCGGGAGGGCCGGGGCCAAAAACATTCAGTACTTC.

V usage is TRBV6-5 and J usage is TRBJ2-7; D unresolved. CDR3 length: 11 residues. The V gene's germline CDR1 is MNHEY and CDR2 SVGAGI. Trimming pared 4 bases from V and 2 bases from J, leaving 3 bases between. The CDR3 loop reads CASSSPYEQYF. For the CDR3, the DNA is TGTGCCAGCAGTTCACCCTACGAGCAGTACTTC.

V gene TRBV25-1 combines with J gene TRBJ1-5; TRBD1 agrees at 10 bases. This CDR3 spans 16 amino acids. The J segment lost 7 bases and the V segment lost 4 bases, leaving 10 bases of the junction unmatched. CDR1 is MGHDK and CDR2 is SYGVNS in the germline V gene. The CDR3 region is CASSASGTGVGQPQHF. The CDR3 DNA reads as TGTGCCAGCAGTGCTTCCGGGACAGGGGTCGGACAGCCCCAGCATTTT. The variable domain in full, with the rest retrieved from reference TRBV25-1 and TRBJ1-5, is EADIYQTPRYLVIGTGKKITLECSQTMGHDKMYWYQQDPGMELHLIHYSYGVNSTEKGDLSSESTVSRIRTEHFPLTLESARPSHTSQYLCASSASGTGVGQPQHFGDGTRLSIL.

With regard to this clone: The junction does not match germline at one end; this may be a read error. The chain carries TRBV10-3 and TRBJ2-3; no reliable D call. Germline CDR1 ENHRY, CDR2 SYGVKD. The CDR3 loop spans 11 amino acids. In nucleotides, the CDR3 is TGTGCCATCGGACGAGAGGATCGCAGTATTTTT. Protein product: CAIGREDRSIF.

The V call is TRBV4-1, the J call TRBJ1-5; TRBD1 is a possible D gene (5 bases). Germline loops: CDR1 MGHRA, CDR2 YSYEKL. This CDR3 has 15 amino acids. The V end was cut by 5 bases, the J end by 0 bases, with 11 bases between. The CDR3 coding sequence is TGCGCCAGCAGCATTTCGACAGTTAGCAATCAGCCCCAGCATTTT. It yields the protein CASSISTVSNQPQHF.

CDR3 coding DNA: TGTGCCAGTAGTATAGGTAGCGGATCCTACAATGAGCAGTTCTTC. It is translated as CASSIGSGSYNEQFF. The rearrangement uses TRBV19 and TRBJ2-1; maybe TRBD2 (6 bases). V was cut by 1 base and J by 1 base, with 8 bases left in between. This CDR3 has 15 residues. Germline loops: CDR1 LNHDA, CDR2 SQIVND (reference sequence).

The V call is TRBV5-1, the J call TRBJ2-3; 9 bases are shared with TRBD2. V was clipped by 1 base and J by 2 bases; unmatched bases: 5. Germline assignment: CDR1 SGHRS and CDR2 YFSETQ. This CDR3 contains 16 residues. The CDR3 region has the DNA TGCGCCAGCAGCTTGAATAGCGGGAGCCCCACAGATACGCAGTATTTT. This encodes CASSLNSGSPTDTQYF.

CDR3 sequence reads: CASSPVRDSYNEQFF. CDR3 DNA sequence: TGTGCCAGCTCCCCAGTCCGGGACAGCTACAATGAGCAGTTCTTC. This chain links TRBV18 with TRBJ2-1; 7 bases map to TRBD1. With 6 bases clipped from V and 3 bases from J, the junction kept 8 bases outside the gene matches. The CDR3 runs 15 residues. Germline loops: CDR1 KGHSH, CDR2 LQKENI. Full variable domain (remainder filled in from reference TRBV18 and TRBJ2-1): NAGVMQNPRHLVRRRGQEARLRCSPMKGHSHVYWYRQLPEEGLKFMVYLQKENIIDESGMPKERFSAEFPKEGPSILRIQQVVRGDSAAYFCASSPVRDSYNEQFFGPGTRLTVL.

The chain employs TRBV5-1 and TRBJ2-7, with 8 bases identical to TRBD2. CDR3 length: 15 residues. Germline CDR1 is SGHRS and CDR2 is YFSETQ. V shed 1 base and J 0 bases; nucleotides not matched to a gene: 3. This CDR3 is CASSLSTSVSYEQYF. CDR3 coding DNA: TGCGCCAGCAGCTTGTCGACTAGCGTCTCCTACGAGCAGTACTTC.

The CDR3 loop is CASSLGGDSYGYTF. CDR3 coding DNA: TGCGCCAGCAGCTTGGGCGGGGACAGCTATGGCTACACCTTC. The chain combines TRBV5-1 with TRBJ1-2, with 7 bases identical to TRBD1. The CDR3 has 14 amino acids. V shed 0 bases, J shed 4 bases, and the junction held 3 bases outside the gene matches. CDR1 SGHRS and CDR2 YFSETQ come from the germline V gene.

The chain joins TRBV11-2 to TRBJ2-7; unclear D gene. This CDR3 contains 13 residues. Trimming removed 1 base at V and 4 bases at J, with 8 bases between. CDR1 is SGHAT, CDR2 FQNNGV, per germline. Written as DNA, the CDR3 is TGTGCCAGCAGCTTAGGGACGGAGTACGAGCAGTACTTC. Translation: CASSLGTEYEQYF.

With regard to this clone: Other DNA sequences of this sample code for an identical CDR3. The rearrangement joins TRBV28 to TRBJ2-7; D gene ambiguous. Trimming took off 5 bases at V and 4 bases at J, with 3 bases between the two ends. The CDR3 contains 10 residues. Germline CDR1 is MDHEN and CDR2 is SYDVKM. The DNA for the CDR3 is TGTGCCAGCAGTCGATACGAGCAGTACTTC. Its translation: CASSRYEQYF.

V is TRBV18 and J is TRBJ2-5; D not resolved. The ends were cut back, 2 bases at V and 5 bases at J, with 12 bases in the middle. The germline V gene encodes CDR1 KGHSH and CDR2 LQKENI. The CDR3 extends over 14 amino acids. The CDR3 protein is CASSPEAIRETQYF. The CDR3 nucleotides are TGTGCCAGCTCACCAGAGGCTATTCGGGAGACCCAGTACTTC. Using reference TRBV18 and TRBJ2-5 for the parts outside the CDR3, the full variable domain is NAGVMQNPRHLVRRRGQEARLRCSPMKGHSHVYWYRQLPEEGLKFMVYLQKENIIDESGMPKERFSAEFPKEGPSILRIQQVVRGDSAAYFCASSPEAIRETQYFGPGTRLLVL.

CDR3 protein: CATSREGPGRLSYEQYF. The CDR3 coding sequence is TGTGCCACCAGCAGAGAGGGGCCCGGGAGGCTTTCCTACGAGCAGTACTTC. The V and J genes are TRBV15 and TRBJ2-7, with 7 bases aligning to TRBD2. V lost 0 bases and J lost 1; bases outside the gene matches: 9. The CDR3 contains 17 residues. Germline CDR1 reads LNHNV; CDR2 reads YYDKDF (reference sequence).

The chain employs TRBV5-5 and TRBJ2-5; D remains unclear. Germline V gene lookup returns CDR1 SGHKS and CDR2 YYEKEE (reference sequence). CDR3 length equals 12 residues. V was clipped by 1 base and J by 5 bases, with 6 bases between them. CDR3 region: CASSLSMETQYF. DNA for the CDR3: TGTGCCAGCAGCTTGTCCATGGAGACCCAGTACTTC.

This chain connects TRBV25-1 to TRBJ1-2, with D unclear. In germline, CDR1 is MGHDK, CDR2 SYGVNS. CDR3 size: 13 residues. V was trimmed by 4 bases and J by 5 bases, leaving 11 bases between them. CDR3 bases: TGTGCCAGCAGTGTAGGCAGGCGATATGGCTACACCTTC. This gives the protein CASSVGRRYGYTF.

In this sample, this clone turned up once. This rearrangement joins TRBV5-1 to TRBJ2-7; 7 bases are a match to TRBD2. CDR3 length: 13 residues. Trimming cost V 0 bases and J 7 bases; bases outside gene matches: 4. Germline V CDR1 and CDR2: SGHRS, YFSETQ. The CDR3 protein is CASSLEGAGEQYF. CDR3 sequence (DNA): TGCGCCAGCAGCTTGGAGGGAGCGGGAGAGCAGTACTTC.

The table lists this clone with a few counts. Other DNA sequences from this sample encode an identical CDR3 as well. The J gene is TRBJ1-1, the V gene TRBV5-1; D is uncertain. With 0 bases removed from V and 3 bases from J, the gap between germline ends came to 9 bases. The CDR3 has 14 amino acids. In germline, CDR1 is SGHRS, CDR2 YFSETQ. In DNA, the CDR3 is TGCGCCAGCAGCTTGGTCCAAGGAGACACTGAAGCTTTCTTT. It yields the protein CASSLVQGDTEAFF.

This chain joins TRBV20-1 and TRBJ2-7, with unresolved D. From germline, CDR1 is DFQATT and CDR2 SNEGSKA (reference sequence). This CDR3 has 11 residues. The V end lost 6 bases, the J end lost 6 bases, and 12 bases lay between the germline ends. The chain's CDR3 is CSASGPGEQYF. The CDR3 region has the DNA TGCAGTGCGAGTGGACCGGGCGAGCAGTACTTC.

This clone has only one observation. V is TRBV4-1 and J is TRBJ1-6; D is unresolved. Germline values: CDR1 MGHRA, CDR2 YSYEKL. The CDR3 loop spans 14 amino acids. The V gene lost 1 base and the J gene lost 15 bases, with 16 bases spanning the gap. The CDR3 reads CASSQAGGRPGLHF. The CDR3 DNA is TGCGCCAGCAGCCAAGCAGGAGGGCGGCCCGGCCTCCACTTT.

The rearrangement links TRBV2 to TRBJ1-1; D unresolved. Germline CDR1 is SNHLY and CDR2 is FYNNEI. This CDR3 comprises 13 residues. Trimming shortened V by 6 bases and J by 1 base, and 9 bases separated the two germline ends. Here the CDR3 reads CASRKWGNTEAFF. In DNA, the CDR3 is TGTGCCAGCAGAAAGTGGGGGAACACTGAAGCTTTCTTT.

V usage is TRBV19 and J usage is TRBJ1-1; D remains ambiguous. Germline V gives CDR1 LNHDA, CDR2 SQIVND (reference sequence). This CDR3 comprises 13 residues. V gave up 3 bases and J gave up 5 bases, with 10 bases separating them. The CDR3 nucleotides are TGTGCCAGTAGTATCACCTTAAAAACTGAAGCTTTCTTT. It is translated as CASSITLKTEAFF.

This chain connects TRBV27 to TRBJ1-6, with TRBD1 matching over 9 bases. Trimming at V came to 8 bases and at J to 8 bases, leaving 1 base not matched to a gene. Germline-derived CDR1 and CDR2 are MNHEY and SMNVEV (reference sequence). This CDR3 spans 12 amino acids. The CDR3 reads CASRDRDSPLHF. CDR3 DNA sequence: TGTGCCAGCCGGGACAGGGATTCACCCCTCCACTTT.

The J gene is TRBJ2-1, the V gene TRBV19; the match to TRBD1 covers 8 bases. The CDR3 runs 14 residues. V lost 1 base to trimming and J lost 8 bases; unmatched junction nucleotides: 4. CDR1 and CDR2 (germline): LNHDA, SQIVND (reference sequence). The CDR3 nucleotides are TGTGCCAGTAGTATAGGTCAGGGGGCCTATGAGCAGTTCTTC. This gives the protein CASSIGQGAYEQFF. Full variable domain (remainder filled in from reference TRBV19 and TRBJ2-1): DGGITQSPKYLFRKEGQNVTLSCEQNLNHDAMYWYRQDPGQGLRLIYYSQIVNDFQKGDIAEGYSVSREKKESFPLTVTSAQKNPTAFYLCASSIGQGAYEQFFGPGTRLTVL.